Described below is a single TCR beta chain sequence and its context. The sample originates from a study of T-cell memory formation after mild COVID-19. TCRdb re-called the 5' RACE reads through MiXCR, storing one row per CDR3 protein. This sample has approximately 250,000 distinct CDR3 sequences, with 16% found just once. Germline V gene data show CDR1 as LNHDA and CDR2 as SQIVND (reference sequence). V shed 8 bases and J shed 5 bases, with 10 bases lying between them. The CDR3 runs to 13 residues. The specimen was PBMCs or a T cell subset sorted from them (not recorded which). This sequence joins TRBV19 and TRBJ1-6; D is ambiguous. This sequence was found in a man younger than 35 who had mild COVID-19 (a few samples of this study predate the infection). Cell type and time point are not known. CDR3 amino acids: CASAGPNNSPLHF. Written as DNA, the CDR3 is TGTGCCAGTGCAGGTCCGAATAATTCACCCCTCCACTTT.